The T cell receptor (beta chain) under discussion was sequenced for a study of CD8+ T cells in alopecia areata. The study's findings and limits: For baseline CD8+ expansion, any link to response stays uncertain with one nonresponder. Treatment with tofacitinib significantly lowered scalp clonality and reduced expanded CD8+ clones among the top 100. Researchers reported that TCR sharing among patients proved less clear than in mice, possibly HLA-linked. Many expanded lesional clones stayed in scalp and blood while on tofacitinib.

Sequencing templates came from extracted RNA that was reverse transcribed into cDNA. Clones were sequenced by immunoSEQ multiplex PCR, and TCRdb holds only the in-frame ones, with some missing. Seen here are some 200,000 clones, 55% to 70% observed once, and the top ten hold roughly 3.3%. To note about this clone: The antigen is undetermined.

The treatment denotes: oral pan-JAK inhibitor, 5-10 mg twice daily. Germline CDR1 reads SGHRS; CDR2 reads YFSETQ. V was pared by 4 bases and J by 0 bases, with 10 bases between. The CDR3 is made up of 15 amino acids. The chain employs TRBV5-1 and TRBJ1-4; no definite D call. Here the sequenced sample was CD4+ T cells sorted from blood, taken at week 4, from a patient treated with tofacitinib. The receptor was derived from a human donor with alopecia areata. The CDR3 bases are TGCGCCAGCAGCGCATACACGGCAACTAATGAAAAACTGTTTTTT. Protein: CASSAYTATNEKLFF.